The T cell receptor (beta chain) described here comes from a study of T cell changes during pregnancy in multiple sclerosis. Germline V lookup: CDR1 MNHNS, CDR2 SASEGT. V shed 0 bases and J shed 1 base, with 10 bases lying between them. The CDR3 covers 15 residues. Sequencing was performed with immunoSEQ multiplex PCR; in TCRdb, only in-frame clones are kept and a portion is missing. The sample contains 25,000 to 30,000 clones, approximately 88% of which appear only once. The sequence derives from a female donor in good health, enrolled as a control in a pregnancy study. This rearrangement joins TRBV6-1 to TRBJ2-7; a weak D match, TRBD1 (5 bases). This sample comprised CD4+ T cells from peripheral blood mononuclear cells, obtained in the first trimester of pregnancy. The CDR3 loop reads CASSEALGPSYEQYF. DNA of the CDR3: TGTGCCAGCAGTGAAGCGCTGGGGCCGTCCTACGAGCAGTACTTC.